This T cell receptor (beta chain) originates from a study of blood T cell repertoires in COVID-19. Study information: Some COVID-19 samples were acute and others convalescent; all came from the United States, Italy and Spain. Nucleic acid was either cDNA or gDNA, and it came from T cells, B-cell-depleted T cells, or PBMCs.

The CDR3 has 13 amino acids. The V and J ends lost 6 bases and 2 bases, in that order; junction bases with no gene match: 2. Germline CDR1 is ENHRY and CDR2 is SYGVKD. Authors' methods: Using reference gene primer amplification, nucleated cell counts were estimated. Profiling relied on immunoSEQ multiplex PCR, and the TCRdb table lists in-frame clones only, not all of them. V and J calls plus clone size are reproduced from that table; the DNA served to infer D and trimming. The top ten hold approximately 7% of the sample, which has some 96,000 clones, roughly 87% seen once. Source material: peripheral blood. This chain joins TRBV10-3 and TRBJ2-7, with 9 bases matching TRBD1. The receptor comes from a man aged 30-40 years in a cohort sampled during active COVID-19. CDR3 sequence (DNA): TGTGCCATCAGGGGACAGGGCCCCTACGAGCAGTACTTC. This gives the protein CAIRGQGPYEQYF.